The sequence of this T cell receptor beta chain was determined in a study of T-cell reconstitution after alpha-beta-depleted transplantation in children. Study-wide results and limits: Elevated TCRbeta diversity at day 60 was traced, in some patients, to surviving recipient T cells and thymic progenitors. T-cell counts and diversity at one year post-transplant came mainly from newly produced T cells.

As it was prepared, the TCRbeta library received unique molecular identifiers. TCRdb re-derived calls from the PCR reads in MiXCR, one entry per CDR3 protein. The sample lists some 200,000 distinct CDR3 sequences; under 8.5% were seen once. Notes on this clonotype: What it binds is unknown.

The CDR3 runs 12 residues. CDR1 and CDR2 from the germline V gene are MGHDK and SYGVNS. V was cut by 3 bases and J by 5 bases, with 7 bases left in between. The sequenced sample was PBMCs, obtained before TCRalphabeta/CD19-depleted stem cell transplant. This sequence originates from a boy between 2 and 10 years old with acute lymphoblastic leukemia, due to receive a stem cell transplant. The chain couples TRBV25-1 to TRBJ1-2; D is ambiguous. The CDR3 sequence: CASSEPRYGYTF. CDR3 nucleotide sequence: TGTGCCAGCAGTGAGCCCAGATATGGCTACACCTTC.